This T cell receptor (beta chain) was found in a study of blood T cell repertoires in COVID-19. At the level of the study: In each case, the material was cDNA or gDNA derived from T cells, B-cell-depleted T cells, or PBMCs.

V was pared by 6 bases and J by 4 bases, with 8 bases of the junction left unmatched. CDR1 is MNHEY, CDR2 SVGEGT, per germline. The CDR3 loop spans 18 amino acids. TCRdb's copy holds only in-frame clones and misses some; the assay was immunoSEQ multiplex PCR. The table has about 210,000 clones, about 79% seen once. Sequenced material: peripheral blood. The rearrangement joins TRBV6-2 or TRBV6-3 to TRBJ2-6; TRBD2 matches 14 bases. This TCR was sampled from a man in his forties who had recovered from COVID-19. In nucleotides, the CDR3 is TGTGCCAGCAGCGACGGACTAGCGGGGGGCAACGGGGCCAACGTCCTGACTTTC. The encoded protein is CASSDGLAGGNGANVLTF.